These T cell receptor beta chains were read from a single sample in a study of control samples from healthy donors and cancer patients. Sequencing used immunoSEQ multiplex PCR; TCRdb keeps in-frame clones, though not all of them. The sample lists around 99,000 clones; about nine tenths were seen once. Input material: blood. Receptor source: a human donor in good health. The donor label of this sample is uncertain. Each CDR3 is given with its conserved first and last residue. A D gene is named only where the DNA matches it firmly. Part of the rows lack a size; the others show once, few, many or a class for expanded clones.

V gene	J gene	D gene	clone size	CDR3 DNA	CDR3 protein
TRBV6-5	TRBJ1-5	TRBD1	once	TGTGCCAGCAGTAAGACAGGGAGCAATCAGCCCCAGCATTTT	CASSKTGSNQPQHF
TRBV19	TRBJ1-1	.	.	TGTGCCAGTATAAGTGGGGGGCGGACTGAAGCTTTCTTT	CASISGGRTEAFF
TRBV6-6	TRBJ1-4	.	once	TGTGCCAGCAGTCCCCGGGGGGGGGTTAATGAAAAACTGTTTTTT	CASSPRGGVNEKLFF
TRBV5-1	TRBJ2-7	TRBD1	.	TGCGCCAGCAGCTGGACAGGGCTTGAGCAGTACTTC	CASSWTGLEQYF
TRBV4-1	TRBJ2-7	.	.	TGCGCCAGCAGCCTTACGGACGGCGCCCTGTACGAGCAGTACTTC	CASSLTDGALYEQYF
TRBV29-1	TRBJ2-3	.	.	TGCAGCGTTCTACGGGGAGGCACAGATACGCAGTATTTT	CSVLRGGTDTQYF
TRBV5-4	TRBJ2-1	TRBD1	.	TGTGCCAGCAGTTCCGGGACAGCTCCTTCTGAGCAGTTCTTC	CASSSGTAPSEQFF
TRBV7-2	TRBJ1-6	.	.	TGTGCCAGCAGCTCCCGAGATGGGGATAATTCACCCCTCCACTTT	CASSSRDGDNSPLHF
TRBV6-2/TRBV6-3	TRBJ1-1	.	.	TGTGCCAGCAGTTCCACAGTGAACACTGAAGCTTTCTTT	CASSSTVNTEAFF
TRBV29-1	TRBJ2-2	.	.	TGCAGCGTTGACGACGGAGTAAGGGGGGGGAACACCGGGGAGCTGTTTTTT	CSVDDGVRGGNTGELFF
TRBV27	TRBJ1-6	.	.	TGTGCCAGCAGTGCCGAAAGGAGTTCACCCCTCCACTTT	CASSAERSSPLHF
TRBV21-1	TRBJ1-5	.	.	TGTGCCAGCAGCAAAGCCCGGGGGTCCCATGAGCCCCAGCATTTT	CASSKARGSHEPQHF
TRBV6-5	TRBJ1-2	.	.	TGTGCCAGCAGCAAACAGCGCTATGGCTACACCTTC	CASSKQRYGYTF
TRBV4-2	TRBJ2-7	TRBD2	.	TGTGCCAGCAGCCAGGAATCTAGCGGGGGAGCCTACGAGCAGTACTTC	CASSQESSGGAYEQYF
TRBV29-1	TRBJ1-3	.	.	TGCAGCGTTGGCAGGTTCCCTCTCTCTGGAAACACCATATATTTT	CSVGRFPLSGNTIYF
TRBV27	TRBJ2-3	TRBD2	.	TGTGCCAGCAGTTCTTTCCTAGCGGGGGGCACAGATACGCAGTATTTT	CASSSFLAGGTDTQYF
TRBV19	TRBJ2-1	TRBD1	.	TGTGCCAGTACGGCTGTGGGGACAGGGAACAATGAGCAGTTCTTC	CASTAVGTGNNEQFF
TRBV11-2	TRBJ1-1	.	.	TGTGCCAGCAGCTTAGATCGCAGGTTAGAGGCTTTCTTT	CASSLDRRLEAFF
TRBV6-5	TRBJ1-4	TRBD1	.	TGTGCCAGCGGTTATGGACAGGGATTTCGTGAAAAACTGTTTTTT	CASGYGQGFREKLFF
TRBV10-2	TRBJ2-7	.	.	TGCGCCAGCACCCAGGACTATTACGAGCAGTACTTC	CASTQDYYEQYF
TRBV19	TRBJ1-1	.	.	TGTGCCAGTAGTATAGATCTGATAGCCTTGAACACTGAAGCTTTCTTT	CASSIDLIALNTEAFF
TRBV14	TRBJ2-3	.	.	TGTGCCAGCAGCCAAGGAACTCATAACACAGATACGCAGTATTTT	CASSQGTHNTDTQYF
TRBV3-1/TRBV3-2	TRBJ2-5	.	.	TGTGCCAGCAGCCAACAGCTGGAGACCCAGTACTTC	CASSQQLETQYF
TRBV5-1	TRBJ1-4	.	.	TGCGCCAGCAGCTCGGTAGGCAGAAAACTGTTTTTT	CASSSVGRKLFF
TRBV15	TRBJ2-3	.	.	TGTGCCACCAGCAAAGTTCCCACAGATACGCAGTATTTT	CATSKVPTDTQYF
TRBV4-1	TRBJ2-7	.	.	TGCGCCAGCAGCCAAGCCGACGGGGCCGGGGGTCCCTACGAGCAGTACTTC	CASSQADGAGGPYEQYF
TRBV6-4	TRBJ1-2	.	.	TGTGCCAGCCAACCAAAGGGCGGGTCTCATCACACCTTCTATGGCTACACCTTC	CASQPKGGSHHTFYGYTF
TRBV19	TRBJ1-1	.	.	TGTGCCAGTATTGGGTTTGAAGCTTTCTTT	CASIGFEAFF
TRBV3-1/TRBV3-2	TRBJ2-2	TRBD2	.	TGTGCCAGCAGCCAAACTAGCGGGGGGAACACCGGGGAGCTGTTTTTT	CASSQTSGGNTGELFF
TRBV6-4	TRBJ2-3	TRBD1	few	TGTGCCAGCAGCCTCGGGACAGGGGAGTCAGATACGCAGTATTTT	CASSLGTGESDTQYF
TRBV6-1	TRBJ2-2	.	.	TGTGCCAGCAGTGAAGCGCTAGAGGGGGCCGGGGAGCTGTTTTTT	CASSEALEGAGELFF
TRBV5-6	TRBJ1-1	TRBD1	.	TGTGCCAGCAGCTTGTTCGACAGGGAGAACACTGAAGCTTTCTTT	CASSLFDRENTEAFF
TRBV15	TRBJ2-4	.	.	TGTGCCACCAGCCTTAATAGGGGTAGTACCAAAAACATTCAGTACTTC	CATSLNRGSTKNIQYF
TRBV2	TRBJ2-1	.	.	TGTGCCAGCAGAATAGGAAGCTCCTACAATGAGCAGTTCTTC	CASRIGSSYNEQFF